This is a list of T cell receptor beta chains from one sample in a study of vaccination and CD4 T cells after COVID-19. Each CDR3 protein is one row after TCRdb ran MiXCR on the PCR reads. Among 20,000 to 25,000 distinct CDR3 sequences listed, around 40% were seen once. These TCRs are of unknown antigen specificity. Here the sequenced sample was CD4+ T cells from blood, cultured in vitro, taken before SARS-CoV-2 vaccination. These receptors originate from a human donor who had recovered from COVID-19. CDR3s include the opening cysteine and the closing phenylalanine or tryptophan. A D gene is named only where the DNA matches it firmly. Only part of the rows carry a size: once, few, many, or a class if the clone is expanded.

>-|TRBJ2-1|TRBV28|-
TGTGCCAGCAGTACGAGGGAGAATCGGCAGTTCTTC
CASSTRENRQFF
>TRBD1|TRBJ1-2|TRBV12-5|-
TGTGCTAGTGGTTCGTGGGGGACAGGTAACGCTAACTATGGCTACACCTTC
CASGSWGTGNANYGYTF
>TRBD2|TRBJ2-1|TRBV6-1|-
TGTGCCAGCAGTGGCGGGACTAGCGGGGCCTACAATGAGCAGTTCTTC
CASSGGTSGAYNEQFF
>-|TRBJ2-5|TRBV6-5|few
TGTGCCAGCAGTTACTCCCCCCTACACGGGACCGAGGGGGTAGAGACCCAGTACTTC
CASSYSPLHGTEGVETQYF
>TRBD1|TRBJ2-4|TRBV27|-
TGTGCCAGCAGTTTAATCGGGACAGGCAAAAACATTCAGTACTTC
CASSLIGTGKNIQYF
>-|TRBJ1-1|TRBV4-2|-
TGTGCCAGCAGCCAAGGGACAGTCCTTTTT
CASSQGTVLF
>-|TRBJ1-1|TRBV11-2|-
TGTGCCAGCAGCCTCCAGACTAACACTGAAGCTTTCTTT
CASSLQTNTEAFF
>TRBD2|TRBJ2-6|TRBV7-9|few
TGTGCCAGCAACCTCGCGGGGGGCGGTGGGGCCAACGTCCTGACTTTC
CASNLAGGGGANVLTF
>-|TRBJ1-5|TRBV6-2/TRBV6-3|few
TGTGCCAGCAGTTACGGAAGCCGGGCGGATCAGCCCCAGCATTTT
CASSYGSRADQPQHF
>-|TRBJ2-1|TRBV10-2|-
TGCGCCAGCAGGGACCTGGCGGGGACCTCCAATGAGCAGTTCTTC
CASRDLAGTSNEQFF
>-|TRBJ1-2|TRBV28|few
TGTGCCAGCACTCCTGGGGGCGGCGACGACTATGGCTACACCTTC
CASTPGGGDDYGYTF